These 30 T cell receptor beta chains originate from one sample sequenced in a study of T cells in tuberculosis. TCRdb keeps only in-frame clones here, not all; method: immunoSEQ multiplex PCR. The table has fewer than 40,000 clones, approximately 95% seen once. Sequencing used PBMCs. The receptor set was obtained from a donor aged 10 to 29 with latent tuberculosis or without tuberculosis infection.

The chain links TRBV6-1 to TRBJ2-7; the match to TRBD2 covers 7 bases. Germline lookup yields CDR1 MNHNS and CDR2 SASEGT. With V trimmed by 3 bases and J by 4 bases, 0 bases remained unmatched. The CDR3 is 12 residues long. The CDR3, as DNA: TGTGCCAGCAGTGAGCGGGGGTACGAGCAGTACTTC. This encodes CASSERGYEQYF.

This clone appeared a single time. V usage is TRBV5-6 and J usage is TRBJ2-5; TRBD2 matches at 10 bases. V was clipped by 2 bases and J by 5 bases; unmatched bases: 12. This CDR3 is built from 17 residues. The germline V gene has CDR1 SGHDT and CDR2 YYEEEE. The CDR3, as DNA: TGTGCCAGCAGCTTTCTAGGGCTAGCGGGAGTCAAGGAGACCCAGTACTTC. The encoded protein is CASSFLGLAGVKETQYF.

CDR3 coding DNA: TGTGCCAGCAGCTTCATAGAGAACACTGAAGCTTTCTTT. It yields the protein CASSFIENTEAFF. The chain is built from TRBV5-4 and TRBJ1-1; no clear D gene. The CDR3 is 13 amino acids. Germline CDR1 and CDR2: SGHNT and YYREEE (reference sequence). Trimming stripped 2 bases from V and 1 base from J, with 6 bases between.

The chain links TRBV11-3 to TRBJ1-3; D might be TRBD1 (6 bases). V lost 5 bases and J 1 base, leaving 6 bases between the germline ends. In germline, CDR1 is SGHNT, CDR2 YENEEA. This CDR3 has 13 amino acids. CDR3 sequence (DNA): TGTGCCAGCAGCACAGGGTCTGGAAACACCATATATTTT. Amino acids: CASSTGSGNTIYF.

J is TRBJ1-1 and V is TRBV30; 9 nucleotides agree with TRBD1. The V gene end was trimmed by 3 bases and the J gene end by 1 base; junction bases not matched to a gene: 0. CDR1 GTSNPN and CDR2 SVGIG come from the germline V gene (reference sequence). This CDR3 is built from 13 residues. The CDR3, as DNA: TGTGCCTGGAGGGGACAGGGGAACACTGAAGCTTTCTTT. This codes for CAWRGQGNTEAFF. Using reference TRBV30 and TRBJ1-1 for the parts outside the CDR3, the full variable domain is SQTIHQWPATLVQPVGSPLSLECTVEGTSNPNLYWYRQAAGRGLQLLFYSVGIGQISSEVPQNLSASRPQDRQFILSSKKLLLSDSGFYLCAWRGQGNTEAFFGQGTRLTVV.

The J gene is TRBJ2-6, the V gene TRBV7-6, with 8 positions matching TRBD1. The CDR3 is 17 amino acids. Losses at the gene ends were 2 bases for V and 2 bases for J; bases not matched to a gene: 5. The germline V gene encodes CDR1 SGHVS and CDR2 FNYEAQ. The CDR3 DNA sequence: TGTGCCAGCAGCTTATCTGCAGGGGGCGCTGGGGCCAACGTCCTGACTTTC. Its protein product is CASSLSAGGAGANVLTF.

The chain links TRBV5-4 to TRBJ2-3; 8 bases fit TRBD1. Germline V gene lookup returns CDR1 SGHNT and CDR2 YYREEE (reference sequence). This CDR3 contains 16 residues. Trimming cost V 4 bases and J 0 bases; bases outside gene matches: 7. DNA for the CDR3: TGTGCCAGCAGCAAAAGGCAGGGGGCAAGCACAGATACGCAGTATTTT. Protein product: CASSKRQGASTDTQYF.

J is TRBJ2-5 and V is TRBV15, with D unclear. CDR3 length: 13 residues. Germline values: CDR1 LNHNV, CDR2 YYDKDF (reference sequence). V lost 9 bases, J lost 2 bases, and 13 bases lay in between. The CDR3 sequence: CATNQDWQETQYF. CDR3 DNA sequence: TGTGCCACGAACCAGGATTGGCAAGAGACCCAGTACTTC. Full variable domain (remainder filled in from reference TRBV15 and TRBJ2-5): DAMVIQNPRYQVTQFGKPVTLSCSQTLNHNVMYWYQQKSSQAPKLLFHYYDKDFNNEADTPDNFQSRRPNTSFCFLDIRSPGLGDTAMYLCATNQDWQETQYFGPGTRLLVL.

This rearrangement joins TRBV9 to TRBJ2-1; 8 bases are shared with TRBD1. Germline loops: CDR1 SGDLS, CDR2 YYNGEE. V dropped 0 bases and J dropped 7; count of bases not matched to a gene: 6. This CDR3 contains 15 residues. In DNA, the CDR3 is TGTGCCAGCAGCGTAGAAAGGACAGGGAGTAATGAGCAGTTCTTC. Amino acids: CASSVERTGSNEQFF.

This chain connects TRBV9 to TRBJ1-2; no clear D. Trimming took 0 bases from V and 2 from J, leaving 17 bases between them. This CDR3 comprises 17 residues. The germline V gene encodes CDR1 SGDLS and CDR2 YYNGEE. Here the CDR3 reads CASSVASSANLNYGYTF. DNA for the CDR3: TGTGCCAGCAGCGTAGCTTCAAGCGCCAACCTAAACTATGGCTACACCTTC.

Here the CDR3 DNA reads TGCGCCAGCAAGGCGGGAGGCACAGATACGCAGTATTTT. It yields the protein CASKAGGTDTQYF. This chain uses TRBV10-2 with TRBJ2-3; TRBD2 matches 7 bases. This CDR3 contains 13 residues. The V and J ends lost 7 bases and 1 base, in that order; junction bases with no gene match: 2. CDR1 is WSHSY, CDR2 SAAADI, per germline.

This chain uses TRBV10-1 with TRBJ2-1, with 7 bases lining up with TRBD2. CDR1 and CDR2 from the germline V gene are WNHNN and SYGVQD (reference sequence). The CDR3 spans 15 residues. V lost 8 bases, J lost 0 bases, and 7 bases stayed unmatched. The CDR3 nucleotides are TGCGCCAGCGGGGTCCCGGGAGGCTCCTACAATGAGCAGTTCTTC. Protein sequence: CASGVPGGSYNEQFF.

CDR3 bases: TGTGCCAGCAGCCCCAGCGGGACTAGCGATGAGCAGTTCTTC. Its protein product is CASSPSGTSDEQFF. The chain carries TRBV9 and TRBJ2-1, with TRBD2 identical over 10 bases. The CDR3 length is 14 residues. CDR1 and CDR2 from the germline V gene are SGDLS and YYNGEE. With 4 bases clipped from V and 8 bases from J, the junction kept 6 bases outside the gene matches. The full variable domain, its missing parts supplied by reference TRBV9 and TRBJ2-1, is DSGVTQTPKHLITATGQRVTLRCSPRSGDLSVYWYQQSLDQGLQFLIQYYNGEERAKGNILERFSAQQFPDLHSELNLSSLELGDSALYFCASSPSGTSDEQFFGPGTRLTVL.

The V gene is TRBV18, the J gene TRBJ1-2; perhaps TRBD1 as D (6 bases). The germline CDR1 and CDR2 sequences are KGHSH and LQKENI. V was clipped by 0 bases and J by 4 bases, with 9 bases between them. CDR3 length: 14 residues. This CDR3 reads CASSPPGAGYGYTF. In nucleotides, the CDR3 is TGTGCCAGCTCACCACCGGGGGCCGGCTATGGCTACACCTTC.

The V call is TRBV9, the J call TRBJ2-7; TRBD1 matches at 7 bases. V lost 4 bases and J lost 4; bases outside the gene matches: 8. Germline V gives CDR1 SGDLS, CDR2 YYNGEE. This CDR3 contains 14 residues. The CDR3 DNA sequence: TGTGCCAGCAGCCCGAGGGGGCAAGCGTACGAGCAGTACTTC. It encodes CASSPRGQAYEQYF.

CDR3 in amino acids: CASSAAGLAGEGNEQFF. For the CDR3, the DNA is TGTGCCAGCAGCGCAGCAGGACTAGCGGGAGAGGGCAATGAGCAGTTCTTC. This chain uses TRBV25-1 with TRBJ2-1; 13 bases fit TRBD2. With 6 bases clipped from V and 6 bases from J, the junction kept 11 bases outside the gene matches. Germline CDR1 MGHDK, CDR2 SYGVNS. CDR3 length: 17 amino acids.

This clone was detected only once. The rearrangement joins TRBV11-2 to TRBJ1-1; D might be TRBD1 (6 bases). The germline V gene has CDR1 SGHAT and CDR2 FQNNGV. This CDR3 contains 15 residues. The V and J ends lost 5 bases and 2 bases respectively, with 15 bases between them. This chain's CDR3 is CASSVVRGSNTEAFF. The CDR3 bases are TGTGCCAGCAGCGTGGTCAGGGGAAGCAACACTGAAGCTTTCTTT.

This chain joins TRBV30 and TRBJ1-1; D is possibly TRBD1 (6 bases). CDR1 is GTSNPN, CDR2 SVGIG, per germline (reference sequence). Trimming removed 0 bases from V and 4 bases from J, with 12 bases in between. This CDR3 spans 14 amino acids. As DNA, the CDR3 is TGTGCCTGGAGTGTCACAAAAGGGGGCACTGAAGCTTTCTTT. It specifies CAWSVTKGGTEAFF.

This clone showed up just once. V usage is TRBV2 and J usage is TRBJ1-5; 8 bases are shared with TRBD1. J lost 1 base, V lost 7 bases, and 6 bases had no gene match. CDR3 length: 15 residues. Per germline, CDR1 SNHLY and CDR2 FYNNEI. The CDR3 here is CASNKDRASNQPQHF. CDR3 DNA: TGTGCCAGCAATAAGGACAGGGCCAGCAATCAGCCCCAGCATTTT. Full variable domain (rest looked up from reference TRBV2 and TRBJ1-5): EPEVTQTPSHQVTQMGQEVILRCVPISNHLYFYWYRQILGQKVEFLVSFYNNEISEKSEIFDDQFSVERPDGSNFTLKIRSTKLEDSAMYFCASNKDRASNQPQHFGDGTRLSIL.

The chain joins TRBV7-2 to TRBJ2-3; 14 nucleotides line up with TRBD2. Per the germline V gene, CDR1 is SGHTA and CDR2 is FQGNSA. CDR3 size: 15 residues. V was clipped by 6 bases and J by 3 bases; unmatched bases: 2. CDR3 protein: CASRRLAGGTDTQYF. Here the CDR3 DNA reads TGTGCCAGCAGGAGACTAGCGGGAGGGACAGATACGCAGTATTTT.

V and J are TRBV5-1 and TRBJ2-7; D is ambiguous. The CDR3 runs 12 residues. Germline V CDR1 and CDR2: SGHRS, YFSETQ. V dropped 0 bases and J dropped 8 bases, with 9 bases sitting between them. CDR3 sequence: CASSLEQPKQYF. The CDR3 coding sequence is TGCGCCAGCAGCTTGGAACAGCCCAAGCAGTACTTC.

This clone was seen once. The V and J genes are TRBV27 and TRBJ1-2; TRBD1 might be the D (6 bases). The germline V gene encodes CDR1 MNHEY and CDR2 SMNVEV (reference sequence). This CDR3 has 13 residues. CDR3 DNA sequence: TGTGCAGTGGGGGCTCAATGGGGGACTGGCTACACCTTC. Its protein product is CAVGAQWGTGYTF.

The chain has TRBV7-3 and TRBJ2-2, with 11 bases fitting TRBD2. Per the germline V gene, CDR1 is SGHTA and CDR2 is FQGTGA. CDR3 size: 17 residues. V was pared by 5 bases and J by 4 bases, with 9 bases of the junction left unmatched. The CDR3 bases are TGTGCCAGCAGCCGGACCGGGACTAGCGGCAGCACCGGGGAGCTGTTTTTT. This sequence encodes CASSRTGTSGSTGELFF. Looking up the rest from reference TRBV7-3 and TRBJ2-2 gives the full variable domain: GAGVSQTPSNKVTEKGKYVELRCDPISGHTALYWYRQSLGQGPEFLIYFQGTGAADDSGLPNDRFFAVRPEGSVSTLKIQRTERGDSAVYLCASSRTGTSGSTGELFFGEGSRLTVL.

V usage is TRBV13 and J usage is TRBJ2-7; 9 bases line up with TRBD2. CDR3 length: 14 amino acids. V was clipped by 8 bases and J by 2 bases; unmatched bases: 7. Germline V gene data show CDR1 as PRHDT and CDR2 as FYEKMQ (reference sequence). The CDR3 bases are TGTGCCAGCGCCGGGACTAGCACGACCTACGAGCAGTACTTC. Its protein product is CASAGTSTTYEQYF.

The DNA of the CDR3 is TGTGCCAGCAGCGCTAGCGGGAGTAGACCCGAGCAGTTCTTC. This encodes CASSASGSRPEQFF. The V and J genes are TRBV9 and TRBJ2-1, with 10 bases aligning to TRBD2. V lost 3 bases, J lost 10 bases, and 7 bases stayed unmatched. The length of the CDR3 is 14 residues. Germline V CDR1 and CDR2: SGDLS, YYNGEE.

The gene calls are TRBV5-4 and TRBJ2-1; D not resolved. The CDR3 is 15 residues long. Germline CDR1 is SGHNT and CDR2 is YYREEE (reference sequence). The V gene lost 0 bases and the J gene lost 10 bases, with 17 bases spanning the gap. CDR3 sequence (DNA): TGTGCCAGCAGCTTGGACGGGTCAAAACCCTCGGAGCAGTTCTTC. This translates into CASSLDGSKPSEQFF.

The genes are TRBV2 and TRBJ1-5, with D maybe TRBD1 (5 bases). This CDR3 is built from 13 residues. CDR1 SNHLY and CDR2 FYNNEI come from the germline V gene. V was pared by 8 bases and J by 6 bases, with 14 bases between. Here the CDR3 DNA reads TGTGCCAGCGATTTAGGCCAGGGTCAGCCCCAGCATTTT. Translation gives CASDLGQGQPQHF.

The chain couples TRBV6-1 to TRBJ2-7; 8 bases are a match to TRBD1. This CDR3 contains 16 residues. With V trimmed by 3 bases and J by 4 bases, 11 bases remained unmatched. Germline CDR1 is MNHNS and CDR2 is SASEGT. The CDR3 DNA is TGTGCCAGCAGTGACGGATGGACAGGGACCCCATACGAGCAGTACTTC. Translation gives CASSDGWTGTPYEQYF.

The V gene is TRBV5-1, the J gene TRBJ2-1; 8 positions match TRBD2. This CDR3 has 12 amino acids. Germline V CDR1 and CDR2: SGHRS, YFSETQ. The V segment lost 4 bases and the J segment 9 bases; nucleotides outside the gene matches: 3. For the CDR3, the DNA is TGCGCCAGCAGCCCCCTAGCGGGTGAGCAGTTCTTC. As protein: CASSPLAGEQFF. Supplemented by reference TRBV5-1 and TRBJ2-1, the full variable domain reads KAGVTQTPRYLIKTRGQQVTLSCSPISGHRSVSWYQQTPGQGLQFLFEYFSETQRNKGNFPGRFSGRQFSNSRSEMNVSTLELGDSALYLCASSPLAGEQFFGPGTRLTVL.

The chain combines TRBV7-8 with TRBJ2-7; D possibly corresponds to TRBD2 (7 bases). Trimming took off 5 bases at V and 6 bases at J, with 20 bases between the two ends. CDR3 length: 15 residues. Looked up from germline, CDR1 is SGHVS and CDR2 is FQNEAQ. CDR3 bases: TGTGCCAGCAGCCCGGGGGCGGGAGCCATCCGCGAGCAGTACTTC. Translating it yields CASSPGAGAIREQYF. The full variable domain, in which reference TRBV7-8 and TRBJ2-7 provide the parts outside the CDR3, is GAGVSQSPRYKVAKRGQDVALRCDPISGHVSLFWYQQALGQGPEFLTYFQNEAQLDKSGLPSDRFFAERPEGSVSTLKIQRTQQEDSAVYLCASSPGAGAIREQYFGPGTRLTVT.